This T cell receptor (beta chain) was sequenced during a study of T cells after yellow fever vaccination. Notes on the study in general: The secondary response was weaker but peaked faster, day 5 versus 15. Abundant clonotypes from the bulk population could have been carried over as contaminants into FACS-sorted repertoires. At approximately 96% for CD4 and around 91% for CD8, most primary-vaccination clones showed up again after the booster.

Each CDR3 protein gets one entry after TCRdb re-called the 5' RACE reads with MiXCR. The data show about 170,000 distinct CDR3 sequences, approximately 6% seen once. V was trimmed by 1 base and J by 0 bases, leaving 11 bases between them. This CDR3 contains 16 residues. Germline assignment: CDR1 SGHDN and CDR2 FVKESK. A few counts support this clonotype. Antigen unknown. Sequenced material: CD4+ T cells sorted from PBMCs, taken on the day of the first yellow fever vaccination. The source is a man aged 18 to 35 who received the YFV17D yellow fever vaccine. The chain employs TRBV14 and TRBJ2-3; TRBD2 is a possible D gene (6 bases). CDR3 sequence (DNA): TGTGCCAGCAGCCAAGGGCACGGGGGTAGCACAGATACGCAGTATTTT. Translated, it gives CASSQGHGGSTDTQYF. Supplemented by reference TRBV14 and TRBJ2-3, the full variable domain reads EAGVTQFPSHSVIEKGQTVTLRCDPISGHDNLYWYRRVMGKEIKFLLHFVKESKQDESGMPNNRFLAERTGGTYSTLKVQPAELEDSGVYFCASSQGHGGSTDTQYFGPGTRLTVL.